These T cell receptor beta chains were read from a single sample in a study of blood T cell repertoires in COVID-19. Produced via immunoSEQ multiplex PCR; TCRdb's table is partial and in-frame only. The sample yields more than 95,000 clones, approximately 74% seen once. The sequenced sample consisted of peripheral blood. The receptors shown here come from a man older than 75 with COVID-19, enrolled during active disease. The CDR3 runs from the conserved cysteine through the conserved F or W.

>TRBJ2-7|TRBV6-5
CASSYEWEGVQYF
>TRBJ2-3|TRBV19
CASSWQASGTDTQYF
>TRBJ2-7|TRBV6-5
CASSREQGYSYEQYF
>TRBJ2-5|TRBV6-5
CASSYYGGSETQYF
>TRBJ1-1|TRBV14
CASSPGPVTEAFF
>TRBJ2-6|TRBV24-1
CATSDSIRGPGANVLTF
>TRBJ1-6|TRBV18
CASSLGDNSPLHF
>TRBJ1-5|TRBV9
CASSVGENQPQHF
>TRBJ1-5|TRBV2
CASRGTEYQPQHF
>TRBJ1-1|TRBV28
CASSPGQNTEAFF
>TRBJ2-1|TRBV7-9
CASSPTVNEQFF
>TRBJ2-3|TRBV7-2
CASSLNPRGSDTQYF
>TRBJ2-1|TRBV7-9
CASSFRHSGSSYNEQFF
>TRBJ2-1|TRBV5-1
CASSPLAGTEQFF
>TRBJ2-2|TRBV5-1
CASSLRGAGEGTGELFF
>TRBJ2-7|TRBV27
CASRLSGGRTYEQYF
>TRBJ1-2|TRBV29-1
CSGGRLASNYGYTF
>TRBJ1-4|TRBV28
CASSLPATNEKLFF
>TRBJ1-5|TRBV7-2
CASSLRTGYNQPQHF
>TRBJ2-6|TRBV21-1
CASSIGQGPKHSGANVLTF
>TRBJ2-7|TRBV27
CASSLSVAGGFYEQYF
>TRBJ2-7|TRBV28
CASSESGTKSSYEQYF
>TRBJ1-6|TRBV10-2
CASRGAGGRSPLHF
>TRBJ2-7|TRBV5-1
CASSVGGSNYEQYF
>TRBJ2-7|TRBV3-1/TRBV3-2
CASSRIGVGAGGGEQYF
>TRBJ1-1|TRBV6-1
CASSDQGEGTTEAFF
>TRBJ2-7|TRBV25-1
CASSEAGGPYEQYF
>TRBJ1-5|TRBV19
CASSPSRWDNNQPQHF
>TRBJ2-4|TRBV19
CASSTQGSSGPKNIQYF
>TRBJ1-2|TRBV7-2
CASSFFDGYTF
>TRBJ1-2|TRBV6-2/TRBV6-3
CASSPIPGQGNYGYTF
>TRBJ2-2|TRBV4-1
CASSQSQGRNTGELFF